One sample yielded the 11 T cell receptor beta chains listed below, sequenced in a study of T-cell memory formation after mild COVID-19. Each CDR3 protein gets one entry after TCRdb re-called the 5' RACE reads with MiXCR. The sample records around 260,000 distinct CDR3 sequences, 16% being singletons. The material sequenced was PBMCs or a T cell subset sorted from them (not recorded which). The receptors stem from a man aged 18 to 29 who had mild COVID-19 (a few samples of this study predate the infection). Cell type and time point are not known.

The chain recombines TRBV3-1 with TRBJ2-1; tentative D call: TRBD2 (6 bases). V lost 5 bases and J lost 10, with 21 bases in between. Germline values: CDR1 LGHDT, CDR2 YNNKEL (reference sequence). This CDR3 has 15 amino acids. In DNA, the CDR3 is TGTGCCAGCAGCTACCTCGCGGGGCAGGTCGAGGAGCAGTTCTTC. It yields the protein CASSYLAGQVEEQFF.

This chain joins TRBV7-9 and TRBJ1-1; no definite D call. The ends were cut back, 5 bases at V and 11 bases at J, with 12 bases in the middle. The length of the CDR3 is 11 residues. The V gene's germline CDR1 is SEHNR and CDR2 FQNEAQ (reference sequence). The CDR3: CASSPRIGAFF. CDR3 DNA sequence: TGTGCCAGCAGCCCTAGGATCGGGGCTTTCTTT.

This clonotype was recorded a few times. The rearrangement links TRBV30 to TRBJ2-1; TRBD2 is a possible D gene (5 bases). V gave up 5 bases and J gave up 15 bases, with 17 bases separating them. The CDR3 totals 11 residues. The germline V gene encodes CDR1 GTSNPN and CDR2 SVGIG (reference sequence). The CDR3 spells CAWGSSGDRFF. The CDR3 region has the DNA TGTGCCTGGGGGAGTAGTGGGGATCGGTTCTTC.

The CDR3 sequence is CASSSGRYYEQYV. The CDR3 nucleotides read TGTGCCAGCAGCTCGGGACGGTACTACGAGCAGTACGTC. V is TRBV7-9 and J is TRBJ2-7, with D perhaps being TRBD1 or TRBD2 (5 bases each). Germline assignment: CDR1 SEHNR and CDR2 FQNEAQ (reference sequence). Trimming left V 4 bases short and J 3 bases short, with 10 bases between. The CDR3 runs 13 residues.

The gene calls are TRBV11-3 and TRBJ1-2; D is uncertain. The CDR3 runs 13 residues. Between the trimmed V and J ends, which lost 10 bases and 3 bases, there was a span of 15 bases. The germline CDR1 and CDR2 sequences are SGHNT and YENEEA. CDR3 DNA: TGTGCCACCCGAGGCAACATGCACTATGGCTACACCTTC. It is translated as CATRGNMHYGYTF. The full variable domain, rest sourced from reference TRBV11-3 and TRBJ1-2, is EAGVVQSPRYKIIEKKQPVAFWCNPISGHNTLYWYLQNLGQGPELLIRYENEEAVDDSQLPKDRFSAERLKGVDSTLKIQPAELGDSAVYLCATRGNMHYGYTFGSGTRLTVV.

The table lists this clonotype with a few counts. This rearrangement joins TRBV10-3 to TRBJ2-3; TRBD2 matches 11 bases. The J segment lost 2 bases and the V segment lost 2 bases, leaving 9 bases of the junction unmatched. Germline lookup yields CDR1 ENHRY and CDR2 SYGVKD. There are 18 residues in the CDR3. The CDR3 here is CAISEPKSSGGYTDTQYF. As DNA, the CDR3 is TGTGCCATCAGTGAGCCGAAGTCTAGCGGGGGGTACACAGATACGCAGTATTTT.

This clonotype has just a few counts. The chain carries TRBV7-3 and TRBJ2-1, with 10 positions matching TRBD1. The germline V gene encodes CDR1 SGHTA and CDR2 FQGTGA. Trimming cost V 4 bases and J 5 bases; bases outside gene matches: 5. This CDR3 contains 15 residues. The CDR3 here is CASSYGTGVNNEQFF. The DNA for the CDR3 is TGTGCCAGCAGCTACGGGACAGGGGTAAACAATGAGCAGTTCTTC. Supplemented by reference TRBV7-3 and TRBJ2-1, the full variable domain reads GAGVSQTPSNKVTEKGKYVELRCDPISGHTALYWYRQSLGQGPEFLIYFQGTGAADDSGLPNDRFFAVRPEGSVSTLKIQRTERGDSAVYLCASSYGTGVNNEQFFGPGTRLTVL.

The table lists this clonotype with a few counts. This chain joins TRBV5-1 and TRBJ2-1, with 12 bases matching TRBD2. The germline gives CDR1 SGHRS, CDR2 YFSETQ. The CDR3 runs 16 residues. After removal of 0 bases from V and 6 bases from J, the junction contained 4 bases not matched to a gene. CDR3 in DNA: TGCGCCAGCAGCTTGGGGACGGGACTAGCGGGCAATGAGCAGTTCTTC. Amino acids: CASSLGTGLAGNEQFF.

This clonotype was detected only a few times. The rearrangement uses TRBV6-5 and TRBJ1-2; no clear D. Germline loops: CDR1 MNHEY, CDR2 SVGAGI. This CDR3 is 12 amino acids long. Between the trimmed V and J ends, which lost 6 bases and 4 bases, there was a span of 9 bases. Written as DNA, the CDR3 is TGTGCCAGCAGCACCTCGGGCTATGGCTACACCTTC. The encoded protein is CASSTSGYGYTF.

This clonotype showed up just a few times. CDR3 in DNA: TGTGCCACCAGTGATTCCCTCCCGGGGGGGACAGGGACCACAGATACGCAGTATTTT. This gives the protein CATSDSLPGGTGTTDTQYF. This rearrangement joins TRBV24-1 to TRBJ2-3; TRBD1 is a possible D gene (9 bases). The CDR3 is made up of 19 amino acids. Trimming shortened V by 2 bases and J by 2 bases, and 22 bases separated the two germline ends. Per the germline V gene, CDR1 is KGHDR and CDR2 is SFDVKD.

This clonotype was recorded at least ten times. CDR3 region: CASSLPGGEETQYF. In nucleotides, the CDR3 is TGTGCCAGCAGTTTGCCAGGGGGTGAGGAGACCCAGTACTTC. The chain carries TRBV12-3 or TRBV12-4 and TRBJ2-5, with 7 bases lining up with TRBD1. V gave up 3 bases and J gave up 5 bases; unmatched junction bases: 6. The CDR3 totals 14 residues.